The clone carrying this T cell receptor beta chain has more than one count but fewer than ten. Its antigen is not known. V trimming: 6 bases; J trimming: 2 bases; junction bases outside the gene matches: 7. The CDR3 covers 15 residues. The germline CDR1 and CDR2 sequences are MDHEN and SYDVKM. Via MiXCR, TCRdb re-called the RT-PCR reads, giving one row per CDR3 protein. Found here are around 170,000 distinct CDR3 sequences, around 10% of them singletons; the top ten hold around 35%. This entry belongs to a study of response to subunit inactivated influenza vaccine. Study observations and caveats: The authors suggested that few new T cells are recruited per seasonal influenza vaccination.

The receptor comes from a man between 50 and 69 years old who received an inactivated influenza vaccine. This material consisted of CD8+ T cells sorted from PBMCs, taken less than 30 months after vaccination. V usage is TRBV28 and J usage is TRBJ2-3, with TRBD2 matching 8 bases. CDR3 in amino acids: CASRTSGSPTDTQYF. DNA of the CDR3: TGTGCCAGCAGAACCAGCGGGAGCCCCACAGATACGCAGTATTTT. Looking up the rest from reference TRBV28 and TRBJ2-3 gives the full variable domain: DVKVTQSSRYLVKRTGEKVFLECVQDMDHENMFWYRQDPGLGLRLIYFSYDVKMKEKGDIPEGYSVSREKKERFSLILESASTNQTSMYLCASRTSGSPTDTQYFGPGTRLTVL.